This TCR beta chain originates from a study of T cells expressing NK-cell markers. No DNA is given; TCRdb re-called the 5' RACE reads and lists each CDR3 protein once. The sample has about 260,000 distinct CDR3 sequences, and its top ten clones hold 0.3% to 0.45%. The CDR3 spans 14 residues. The chain is built from TRBV12-3 or TRBV12-4 and TRBJ1-5. Sequencing was performed on blood T cells: a sorted CD56 or NKG2C T cell subset, CD4+ or CD8+ T cells, or bulk PBMC T cells (not recorded which). This receptor was taken from a young man in good health. CDR3 sequence reads: CASSFSATNQPQHF.